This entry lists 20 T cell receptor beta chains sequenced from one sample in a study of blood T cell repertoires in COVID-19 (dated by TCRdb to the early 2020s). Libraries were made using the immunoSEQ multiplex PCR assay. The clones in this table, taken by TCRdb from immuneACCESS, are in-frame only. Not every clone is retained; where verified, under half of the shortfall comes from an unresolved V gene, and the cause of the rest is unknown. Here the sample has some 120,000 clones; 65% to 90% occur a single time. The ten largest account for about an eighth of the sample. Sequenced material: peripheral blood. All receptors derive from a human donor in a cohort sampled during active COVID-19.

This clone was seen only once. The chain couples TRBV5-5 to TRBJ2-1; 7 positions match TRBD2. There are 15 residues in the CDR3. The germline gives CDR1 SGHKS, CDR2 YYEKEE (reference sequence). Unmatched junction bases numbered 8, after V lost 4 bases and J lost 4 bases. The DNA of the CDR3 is TGTGCCAGCAGCCCGGGACTATCCAATTACAATGAGCAGTTCTTC. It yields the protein CASSPGLSNYNEQFF.

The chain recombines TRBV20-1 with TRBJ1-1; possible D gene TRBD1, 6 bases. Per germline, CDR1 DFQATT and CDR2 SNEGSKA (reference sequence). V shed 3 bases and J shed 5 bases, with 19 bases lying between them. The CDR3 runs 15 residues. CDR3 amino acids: CSASSRPDRMTEAFF. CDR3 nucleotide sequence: TGCAGTGCTAGTTCTCGCCCGGACAGAATGACTGAAGCTTTCTTT.

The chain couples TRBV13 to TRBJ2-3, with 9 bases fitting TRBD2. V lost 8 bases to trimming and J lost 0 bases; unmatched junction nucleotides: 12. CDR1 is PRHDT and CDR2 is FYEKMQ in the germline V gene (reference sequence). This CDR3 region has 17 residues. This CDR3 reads CASAGWRGGSSTDTQYF. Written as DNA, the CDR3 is TGTGCCAGCGCTGGGTGGCGGGGGGGGTCTAGCACAGATACGCAGTATTTT.

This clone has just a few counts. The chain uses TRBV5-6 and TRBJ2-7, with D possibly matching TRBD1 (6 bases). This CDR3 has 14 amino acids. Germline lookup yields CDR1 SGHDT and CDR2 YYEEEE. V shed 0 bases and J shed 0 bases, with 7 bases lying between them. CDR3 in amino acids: CASSLAGDSYEQYF. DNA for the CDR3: TGTGCCAGCAGCTTGGCAGGGGACTCCTACGAGCAGTACTTC.

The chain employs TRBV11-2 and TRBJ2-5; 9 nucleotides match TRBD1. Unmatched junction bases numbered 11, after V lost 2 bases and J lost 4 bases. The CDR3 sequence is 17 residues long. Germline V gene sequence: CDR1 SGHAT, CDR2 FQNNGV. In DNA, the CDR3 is TGTGCCAGCAGCTTACTACAGGGGACAGGGAGTTCAGAGACCCAGTACTTC. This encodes CASSLLQGTGSSETQYF.

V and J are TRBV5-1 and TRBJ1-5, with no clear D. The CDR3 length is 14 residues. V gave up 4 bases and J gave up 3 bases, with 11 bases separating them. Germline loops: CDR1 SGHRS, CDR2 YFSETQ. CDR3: CASSPDSLNQPQHF. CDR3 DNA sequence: TGCGCCAGCAGCCCGGACTCTCTCAATCAGCCCCAGCATTTT. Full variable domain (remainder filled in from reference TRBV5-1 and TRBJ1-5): KAGVTQTPRYLIKTRGQQVTLSCSPISGHRSVSWYQQTPGQGLQFLFEYFSETQRNKGNFPGRFSGRQFSNSRSEMNVSTLELGDSALYLCASSPDSLNQPQHFGDGTRLSIL.

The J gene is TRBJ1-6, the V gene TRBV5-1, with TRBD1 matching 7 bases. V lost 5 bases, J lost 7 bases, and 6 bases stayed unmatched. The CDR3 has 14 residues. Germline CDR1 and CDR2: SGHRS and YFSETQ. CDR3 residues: CASRLRDRNSPLHF. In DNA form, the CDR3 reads TGCGCCAGCAGGCTCCGGGACAGAAATTCACCCCTCCACTTT.

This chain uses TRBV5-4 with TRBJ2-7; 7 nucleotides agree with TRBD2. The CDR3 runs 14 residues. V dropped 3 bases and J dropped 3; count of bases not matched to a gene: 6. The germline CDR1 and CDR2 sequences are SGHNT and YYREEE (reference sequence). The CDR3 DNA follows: TGTGCCAGCAGCTCGGGGGGACCTTACTACGAGCAGTACTTC. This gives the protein CASSSGGPYYEQYF. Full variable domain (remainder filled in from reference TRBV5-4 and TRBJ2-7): ETGVTQSPTHLIKTRGQQVTLRCSSQSGHNTVSWYQQALGQGPQFIFQYYREEENGRGNFPPRFSGLQFPNYSSELNVNALELDDSALYLCASSSGGPYYEQYFGPGTRLTVT.

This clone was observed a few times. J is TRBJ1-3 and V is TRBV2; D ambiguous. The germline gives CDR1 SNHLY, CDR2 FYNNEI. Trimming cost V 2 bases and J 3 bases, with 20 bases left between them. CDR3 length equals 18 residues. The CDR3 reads CASSEMLDMRFFGNTIYF. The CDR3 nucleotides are TGTGCCAGCAGTGAAATGCTGGATATGAGGTTTTTTGGAAACACCATATATTTT.

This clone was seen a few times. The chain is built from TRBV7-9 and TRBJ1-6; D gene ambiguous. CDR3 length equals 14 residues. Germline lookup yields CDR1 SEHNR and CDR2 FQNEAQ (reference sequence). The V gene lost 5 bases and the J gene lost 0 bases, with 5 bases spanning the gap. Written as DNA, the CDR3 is TGTGCCAGCAGCCTGTACTCCTATAATTCACCCCTCCACTTT. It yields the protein CASSLYSYNSPLHF.

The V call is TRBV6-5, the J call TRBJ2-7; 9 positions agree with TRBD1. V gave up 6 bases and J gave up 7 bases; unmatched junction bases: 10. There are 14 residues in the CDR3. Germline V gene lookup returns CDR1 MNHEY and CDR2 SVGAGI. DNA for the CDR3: TGTGCCAGCAGACCCGGGACAGGGAACTCGGAGCAGTACTTC. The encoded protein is CASRPGTGNSEQYF.

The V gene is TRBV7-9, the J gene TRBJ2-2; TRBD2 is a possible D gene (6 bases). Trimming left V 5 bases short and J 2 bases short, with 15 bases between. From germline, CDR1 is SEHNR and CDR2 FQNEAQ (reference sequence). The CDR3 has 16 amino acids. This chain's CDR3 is CASSHGGGSNTGELFF. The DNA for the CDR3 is TGTGCCAGCAGCCACGGTGGGGGGAGTAACACCGGGGAGCTGTTTTTT.

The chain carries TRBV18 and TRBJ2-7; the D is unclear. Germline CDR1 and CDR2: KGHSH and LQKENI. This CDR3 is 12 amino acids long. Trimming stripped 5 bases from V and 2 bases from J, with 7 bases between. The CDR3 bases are TGTGCCAGCTCAGGCATGACCTACGAGCAGTACTTC. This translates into CASSGMTYEQYF. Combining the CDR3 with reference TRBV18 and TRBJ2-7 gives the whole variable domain NAGVMQNPRHLVRRRGQEARLRCSPMKGHSHVYWYRQLPEEGLKFMVYLQKENIIDESGMPKERFSAEFPKEGPSILRIQQVVRGDSAAYFCASSGMTYEQYFGPGTRLTVT.

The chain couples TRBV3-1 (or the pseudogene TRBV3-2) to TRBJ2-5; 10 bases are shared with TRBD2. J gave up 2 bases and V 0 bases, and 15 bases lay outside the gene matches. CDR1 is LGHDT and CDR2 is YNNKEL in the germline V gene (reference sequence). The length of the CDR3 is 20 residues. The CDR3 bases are TGTGCCAGCAGCCAAGATTTGACTAGCGGGCCGATCTATGAACAAGAGACCCAGTACTTC. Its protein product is CASSQDLTSGPIYEQETQYF.

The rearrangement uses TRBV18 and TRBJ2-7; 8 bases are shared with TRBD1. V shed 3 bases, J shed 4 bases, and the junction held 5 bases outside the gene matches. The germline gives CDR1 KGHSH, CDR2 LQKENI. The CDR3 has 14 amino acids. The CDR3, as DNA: TGTGCCAGCTCACCGCGGACAGGGATGTACGAGCAGTACTTC. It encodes CASSPRTGMYEQYF. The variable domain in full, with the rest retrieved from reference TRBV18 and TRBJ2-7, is NAGVMQNPRHLVRRRGQEARLRCSPMKGHSHVYWYRQLPEEGLKFMVYLQKENIIDESGMPKERFSAEFPKEGPSILRIQQVVRGDSAAYFCASSPRTGMYEQYFGPGTRLTVT.

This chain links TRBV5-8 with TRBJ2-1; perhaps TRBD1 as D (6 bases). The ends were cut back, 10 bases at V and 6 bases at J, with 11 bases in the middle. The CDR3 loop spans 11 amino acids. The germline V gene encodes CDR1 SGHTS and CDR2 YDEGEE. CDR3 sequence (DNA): TGTGCCGGATGGGGGCCCAATGAGCAGTTCTTC. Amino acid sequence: CAGWGPNEQFF.

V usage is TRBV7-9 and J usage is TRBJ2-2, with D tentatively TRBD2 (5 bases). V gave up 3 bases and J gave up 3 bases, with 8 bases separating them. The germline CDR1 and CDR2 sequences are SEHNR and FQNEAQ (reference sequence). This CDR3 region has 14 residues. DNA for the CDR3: TGTGCCAGCAGCTTCAACGGGGACACCGGGGAGCTGTTTTTT. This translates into CASSFNGDTGELFF.

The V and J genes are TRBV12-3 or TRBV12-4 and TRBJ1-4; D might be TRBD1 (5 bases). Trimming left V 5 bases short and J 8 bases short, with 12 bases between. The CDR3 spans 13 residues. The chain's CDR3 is CASSLQGNEKLFF. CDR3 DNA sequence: TGTGCCAGCAGTCTCCAGGGCAACGAAAAACTGTTTTTT.

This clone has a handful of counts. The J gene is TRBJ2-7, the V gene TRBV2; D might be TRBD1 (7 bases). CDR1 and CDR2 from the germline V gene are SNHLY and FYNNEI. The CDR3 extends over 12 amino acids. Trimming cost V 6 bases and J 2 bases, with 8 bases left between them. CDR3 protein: CASSRGAYEQYF. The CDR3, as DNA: TGTGCCAGCAGCAGGGGGGCCTACGAGCAGTACTTC.

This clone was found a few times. The CDR3 DNA is TGTGCCAGCAGCTTGGCCGTCGGGGTTGAGCAGTTCTTC. Amino acid sequence: CASSLAVGVEQFF. The chain has TRBV5-6 and TRBJ2-1; perhaps TRBD2 as D (5 bases). This CDR3 is built from 13 residues. The V gene lost 0 bases and the J gene lost 9 bases, with 10 bases spanning the gap. Looked up from germline, CDR1 is SGHDT and CDR2 is YYEEEE.